The 22 T cell receptor beta chains given below trace back to one sample, sequenced in a study of Tregs in tolerant kidney transplant recipients. Mixed chimerism was transient after nonmyeloablative marrow transplants from related graft donors. Assay used: immunoSEQ multiplex PCR; TCRdb lists only in-frame clones, some missing. The table lists about 52,000 clones, roughly nine tenths of them singletons, with roughly 15% in the top ten. Here the sequenced sample was CD8+ T cells from blood (PBMCs), taken 24 months after the transplant. These receptors came from a human patient who received a combined kidney and bone marrow transplant. Part of the T cells may come from the graft donor.

This clone was counted a few times. The chain joins TRBV13 to TRBJ2-5; 13 nucleotides align to TRBD2. Germline CDR1 reads PRHDT; CDR2 reads FYEKMQ (reference sequence). Trimming cost V 6 bases and J 3 bases; bases outside gene matches: 7. CDR3 length equals 16 residues. CDR3 amino acids: CASSQGLAGLEETQYF. CDR3 nucleotide sequence: TGTGCCAGCAGTCAGGGACTAGCGGGGCTTGAAGAGACCCAGTACTTC.

The chain joins TRBV13 to TRBJ2-1; 7 positions agree with TRBD1. There are 15 residues in the CDR3. V shed 5 bases, J shed 4 bases, and the junction held 8 bases outside the gene matches. Germline V gene sequence: CDR1 PRHDT, CDR2 FYEKMQ (reference sequence). Here the CDR3 reads CASSPGDSLYNEQFF. The CDR3 DNA sequence: TGTGCCAGCAGCCCTGGGGACAGTTTGTACAATGAGCAGTTCTTC.

This chain uses TRBV29-1 with TRBJ1-2; the D gene is possibly TRBD1 (6 bases). Germline V gene lookup returns CDR1 SQVTM and CDR2 ANQGSEA. The CDR3 is made up of 14 amino acids. Trimming removed 6 bases from V and 0 bases from J, with 14 bases in between. The CDR3 coding sequence is TGCAGCGTACTCCGGGACACATCTAACTATGGCTACACCTTC. Its translation is CSVLRDTSNYGYTF.

This clone showed up just a few times. The rearrangement joins TRBV6-5 to TRBJ2-7; tentatively, D is TRBD2 (5 bases). V lost 2 bases and J 2 bases, leaving 10 bases between the germline ends. In germline, CDR1 is MNHEY, CDR2 SVGAGI. CDR3 size: 14 residues. The CDR3 is CASSYGLRTYEQYF. The CDR3 DNA is TGTGCCAGCAGTTACGGACTGAGAACCTACGAGCAGTACTTC.

V gene TRBV5-6 combines with J gene TRBJ1-1; TRBD1 agrees at 9 bases. This CDR3 contains 18 residues. CDR1 is SGHDT and CDR2 is YYEEEE in the germline V gene. J gave up 6 bases and V 4 bases, and 19 bases lay outside the gene matches. CDR3 loop: CASSQGPSYRGLGAEAFF. The CDR3 nucleotides read TGTGCCAGCAGCCAAGGACCAAGTTACAGGGGGCTGGGGGCTGAAGCTTTCTTT. The variable domain in full, completed from reference TRBV5-6 and TRBJ1-1, reads DAGVTQSPTHLIKTRGQQVTLRCSPKSGHDTVSWYQQALGQGPQFIFQYYEEEERQRGNFPDRFSGHQFPNYSSELNVNALLLGDSALYLCASSQGPSYRGLGAEAFFGQGTRLTVV.

The genes are TRBV5-6 and TRBJ2-7; the match to TRBD1 covers 7 bases. Per the germline V gene, CDR1 is SGHDT and CDR2 is YYEEEE. The CDR3 sequence is 13 residues long. V gave up 5 bases and J gave up 3 bases; unmatched junction bases: 5. CDR3 amino acids: CASSSGQVYEQYF. DNA of the CDR3: TGTGCCAGCAGTTCCGGACAGGTCTACGAGCAGTACTTC.

The chain joins TRBV5-6 to TRBJ2-5; tentatively, D is TRBD2 (6 bases). CDR3 length equals 15 residues. Deletions cut 2 bases from V and 3 bases from J, with 14 bases between. Germline lookup yields CDR1 SGHDT and CDR2 YYEEEE. This CDR3 reads CASSLPLGLEETQYF. CDR3 in DNA: TGTGCCAGCAGCTTACCCCTGGGACTCGAAGAGACCCAGTACTTC.

This clone was counted once. The rearrangement uses TRBV7-7 and TRBJ2-2; possibly TRBD2 for D (5 bases). V lost 5 bases and J lost 5, with 15 bases in between. The V gene's germline CDR1 is SSHAT and CDR2 FNYEAQ (reference sequence). The CDR3 sequence is 15 residues long. CDR3 in DNA: TGTGCCAGCAGCCCCCTCGCCGGGAATACCGGGGAGCTGTTTTTT. This sequence encodes CASSPLAGNTGELFF.

The rearrangement uses TRBV6-1 and TRBJ2-3; 7 nucleotides agree with TRBD2. This CDR3 spans 15 amino acids. Germline V CDR1 and CDR2: MNHNS, SASEGT. The V and J ends lost 10 bases and 0 bases, in that order; junction bases with no gene match: 10. As DNA, the CDR3 is TGTGCCATTTGCGCGGGAGCGTATAGCACAGATACGCAGTATTTT. Translation: CAICAGAYSTDTQYF.

The V and J genes are TRBV13 and TRBJ2-5, with TRBD2 matching over 8 bases. The J segment lost 5 bases and the V segment lost 5 bases, leaving 7 bases of the junction unmatched. Germline V lookup: CDR1 PRHDT, CDR2 FYEKMQ (reference sequence). CDR3 size: 14 residues. CDR3 residues: CASSQAGVVETQYF. The CDR3 DNA is TGTGCCAGCAGCCAAGCGGGAGTCGTTGAGACCCAGTACTTC.

The CDR3, as DNA: TGTGCCAGCAGCTTGTTAGCAGGGGGGTACGAGCAGTACTTC. Amino acid sequence: CASSLLAGGYEQYF. The chain is built from TRBV5-4 and TRBJ2-7; D possibly corresponds to TRBD1 (7 bases). Germline values: CDR1 SGHNT, CDR2 YYREEE (reference sequence). V was pared by 1 base and J by 4 bases, with 12 bases between. CDR3 size: 14 residues.

CDR3: CATSRDARSEQYF. As DNA, the CDR3 is TGTGCCACCAGCAGAGATGCGCGATCAGAGCAGTACTTC. This chain links TRBV15 with TRBJ2-7; D unresolved. Trimming took 0 bases from V and 7 from J, leaving 10 bases between them. The CDR3 consists of 13 residues. From germline, CDR1 is LNHNV and CDR2 YYDKDF (reference sequence).

The sample holds one count of this clone. The rearrangement uses TRBV13 and TRBJ1-2, with TRBD1 identical over 7 bases. Trimming took 8 bases from V and 0 from J; bases not matched to a gene: 9. Germline V gene data show CDR1 as PRHDT and CDR2 as FYEKMQ (reference sequence). This CDR3 spans 15 amino acids. In DNA form, the CDR3 reads TGTGCCAGCCGAGATCCAGGGGGACCTAACTATGGCTACACCTTC. This codes for CASRDPGGPNYGYTF. Filled out from reference TRBV13 and TRBJ1-2, the complete variable domain reads AAGVIQSPRHLIKEKRETATLKCYPIPRHDTVYWYQQGPGQDPQFLISFYEKMQSDKGSIPDRFSAQQFSDYHSELNMSSLELGDSALYFCASRDPGGPNYGYTFGSGTRLTVV.

The genes are TRBV12-5 and TRBJ1-5; D ambiguous. V shed 2 bases and J shed 9 bases, with 23 bases lying between them. The CDR3 covers 17 residues. Germline V gives CDR1 LGHNT, CDR2 FRNRAP. CDR3 DNA sequence: TGTGCTAGTGGTTTGTCCTCAGCCACTAAATCTATTGGGCCCCAGCATTTT. Its translation is CASGLSSATKSIGPQHF.

The CDR3 spells CASGYSSYEQYF. The CDR3 nucleotides read TGTGCTAGTGGATACAGCTCCTACGAGCAGTACTTC. The V and J genes are TRBV12-5 and TRBJ2-7; D is undetermined. The V and J ends lost 6 bases and 0 bases respectively, with 6 bases between them. The CDR3 extends over 12 amino acids. Germline lookup yields CDR1 LGHNT and CDR2 FRNRAP.

This clone was detected once. The rearrangement links TRBV4-2 to TRBJ2-7; maybe TRBD1 (7 bases). The germline V gene has CDR1 LGHNA and CDR2 YNFKEQ. Trimming pared 3 bases from V and 6 bases from J, leaving 21 bases between. CDR3 length: 16 amino acids. The CDR3 DNA follows: TGTGCCAGCAGCCAGGGGGGACAGACCTCTAGGCCCGAGCAGTACTTC. Translating gives CASSQGGQTSRPEQYF.

The CDR3 here is CASSIGSRGSHYGYTF. CDR3 nucleotides: TGTGCCAGTAGTATAGGGAGCAGGGGTTCCCACTATGGCTACACCTTC. This chain links TRBV19 with TRBJ1-2, with D perhaps matching TRBD1 (6 bases). The CDR3 runs 16 residues. Trimming left V 1 base short and J 3 bases short, with 15 bases between. Germline-derived CDR1 and CDR2 are LNHDA and SQIVND (reference sequence).

The chain combines TRBV5-4 with TRBJ2-7, with D unresolved. The CDR3 has 14 amino acids. Germline V gene data show CDR1 as SGHNT and CDR2 as YYREEE (reference sequence). V lost 0 bases, J lost 0 bases, and 7 bases lay in between. Written as DNA, the CDR3 is TGTGCCAGCAGCTTGGCCTCGTCCTCCTACGAGCAGTACTTC. Translating it yields CASSLASSSYEQYF.

The chain carries TRBV19 and TRBJ2-3, with TRBD2 matching 9 bases. Germline V gives CDR1 LNHDA, CDR2 SQIVND (reference sequence). The length of the CDR3 is 15 residues. With V trimmed by 5 bases and J by 2 bases, 5 bases remained unmatched. The CDR3 loop reads CASSSGLANTDTQYF. In nucleotides, the CDR3 is TGTGCCAGTAGTTCGGGACTAGCCAACACAGATACGCAGTATTTT.

The J gene is TRBJ2-2, the V gene TRBV14; TRBD2 agrees at 14 bases. J gave up 4 bases and V 0 bases, and 7 bases lay outside the gene matches. CDR1 SGHDN and CDR2 FVKESK come from the germline V gene. The CDR3 runs 19 residues. CDR3 nucleotides: TGTGCCAGCAGCCAAGAGGAGATCGGACTAGCGGGGGGCACCGGGGAGCTGTTTTTT. As protein: CASSQEEIGLAGGTGELFF.

V gene TRBV6-1 combines with J gene TRBJ1-1; D may be TRBD1 (5 bases). There are 12 residues in the CDR3. Per the germline V gene, CDR1 is MNHNS and CDR2 is SASEGT. Trimming removed 11 bases from V and 7 bases from J, with 17 bases in between. Here the CDR3 DNA reads TGTGCCGGGCTGGGGGACTCGGGTGAAGCTTTCTTT. This codes for CAGLGDSGEAFF.

The chain uses TRBV2 and TRBJ1-2, with 8 bases aligning to TRBD1. The CDR3 contains 15 residues. V was clipped by 4 bases and J by 4 bases; unmatched bases: 8. Germline lookup yields CDR1 SNHLY and CDR2 FYNNEI. CDR3 sequence reads: CASSVGQGAFYGYTF. The CDR3 DNA is TGTGCCAGCAGTGTTGGACAGGGAGCGTTCTATGGCTACACCTTC.